Listed below are T cell receptor beta chains from one sample, sequenced in a study of cytomegalovirus exposure and HLA in healthy donors. Repertoires were generated with immunoSEQ multiplex PCR, while TCRdb's copy carries only in-frame clones and drops some. Of over 75,000 clones listed, roughly 80% are singletons. The sequencing sample was made of PBMCs. Receptors originate from a man aged 60 to 69 in good health and CMV-seropositive. The CDR3 runs from the conserved cysteine through the conserved F or W. Each record gives: J gene, D gene, V gene, CDR3 protein. D genes are given only for firm matches.

TRBJ2-1 . TRBV9 CASSVAGAIYNEQFF
TRBJ2-1 TRBD1 TRBV6-5 CASSYDRGVLFF
TRBJ1-1 . TRBV14 CASSQSLLTKNTEAFF
TRBJ2-7 . TRBV27 CASSLKARGGVYEQYF
TRBJ2-7 . TRBV18 CASSNRDTYYEQYF
TRBJ1-5 . TRBV5-6 CASSLREAGNQPQHF
TRBJ2-6 TRBD2 TRBV6-1 CASSEWASGVLSGANVLTF
TRBJ1-6 . TRBV18 CASSGSLDSPLHF
TRBJ2-5 TRBD1 TRBV2 CATGQGGETQYF
TRBJ2-7 TRBD1 TRBV28 CASTYGQGRWGEQYF
TRBJ2-2 . TRBV19 CASNGGNTGELFF
. . TRBV29-1 CSVANRVGTYEQYF
TRBJ2-3 TRBD2 TRBV19 CASSKGLAGIHTDTQYF
TRBJ1-6 . TRBV27 CASSRLDNSPLHF
TRBJ1-1 TRBD1 TRBV9 CASSVSGQGHTEAFF
TRBJ1-4 TRBD1 TRBV5-1 CASSPLPLDRGNEKLFF
TRBJ2-2 . TRBV4-3 CASSQDFATLELFF
TRBJ2-7 TRBD1 TRBV7-2 CASSYSRDRGSYEQYF
TRBJ2-1 TRBD1 TRBV9 CASSSTGGNEQFF
TRBJ2-2 TRBD2 TRBV7-3 CASSLTGGGTGELFF
TRBJ1-5 . TRBV5-6 CASSLDGINNQPQHF
TRBJ1-2 . TRBV4-1 CASSARYSRGARDYGYTF
TRBJ2-7 TRBD1 TRBV27 CASSKSNPGTGYGEQYF
TRBJ1-2 TRBD1 TRBV27 CASSLGDRDYGYTF
TRBJ2-4 . TRBV2 CASSEGGGVIQYF
TRBJ1-2 . TRBV7-9 CSSSPLDVGYTF
TRBJ2-3 . TRBV11-2 CASSWAPTDTQYF
TRBJ2-7 . TRBV30 CAWKLALGEQYF
TRBJ2-1 TRBD2 TRBV7-9 CASSPGLAGALYNEQFF
TRBJ1-2 TRBD1 TRBV6-1 CASRPQGAGNYGYTF
TRBJ2-5 TRBD2 TRBV10-1 CASSFGTSGLETQYF
TRBJ2-3 TRBD1 TRBV2 CASSERRQGVGTQYF
TRBJ1-1 . TRBV14 CASSHSRGITEAFF
TRBJ2-3 TRBD2 TRBV6-4 CASSDSKLAGVTQYF
TRBJ2-7 . TRBV7-9 CSSSLPHGYEQYF
TRBJ1-2 . TRBV28 CASGWGLGYTF
TRBJ2-1 . TRBV18 CASSPIPRLVEYNEQFF
TRBJ1-3 . TRBV2 CASMGRRNTIYF
TRBJ2-7 TRBD2 TRBV30 CAWGGGGYEQYF
TRBJ1-2 TRBD1 TRBV2 CASREGQGNIDGYTF
TRBJ2-5 . TRBV5-6 CASSLLDFQETQYF
TRBJ2-2 . TRBV7-2 CASSSKSRSAGTGELFF
TRBJ1-1 . TRBV6-5 CASSYGYRRNTEAFF
TRBJ1-1 . TRBV7-2 CASSLGARGEAFF
TRBJ1-1 . TRBV6-5 CASSFTGGLPEAFF
TRBJ1-1 . TRBV29-1 CSVAWWGENTEAFF
TRBJ2-1 . TRBV5-1 CASSGWVGTYNEQFF
TRBJ2-5 TRBD2 TRBV19 CASRAGGPPDETQYF
TRBJ2-3 . TRBV6-5 CASSYTGPGDTDTQYF
TRBJ1-2 . TRBV19 CASYRNYGYTF
TRBJ2-1 . TRBV27 CASSLSGGPNEQFF
TRBJ1-2 TRBD1 TRBV7-8 CASSLGLQGANNYGYTF
TRBJ2-5 . TRBV4-1 CASSQDIQGGRAQYF